This T cell receptor (beta chain) was identified during a study of blood T cell repertoires in COVID-19. Germline CDR1 ENHRY, CDR2 SYGVKD. This CDR3 contains 14 residues. V gave up 6 bases and J gave up 5 bases; unmatched junction bases: 6. Here immunoSEQ multiplex PCR was the method, and the copy in TCRdb shows in-frame clones only, minus some. The sample records about 130,000 clones, approximately 83% being singletons. The sequence was collected from a man at least 80 years old with active or convalescent COVID-19. The genes are TRBV10-3 and TRBJ1-4; TRBD1 matches at 7 bases. Sequencing was performed on peripheral blood. The CDR3 is CAIRSGTDNEKLFF. In nucleotides, the CDR3 is TGTGCCATCAGATCCGGGACAGACAATGAAAAACTGTTTTTT.